This T cell receptor beta chain stems from a study of identical twins. Study-wide results and limits: Models, which agreed with sharing between unrelated individuals, nonetheless underestimated the out-of-frame TCR alpha sharing seen in monozygotic twins. Analyses of zero insertions could, in part, be confounded by invariant MAIT and iNKT cells. Whereas memory repertoires showed no such difference, abundant cord blood beta clonotypes carried fewer insertions.

As for this clonotype: Its antigen is unidentified.

The CDR3 runs 14 residues. The germline gives CDR1 DFQATT, CDR2 SNEGSKA (reference sequence). The V end lost 5 bases, the J end lost 10 bases, and 21 bases lay between the germline ends. Unique molecular identifiers were present on the cDNA, which also gained a universal primer site by template switching. MiXCR was run by TCRdb on the 5' RACE reads, yielding one entry per CDR3 protein. The repertoire holds roughly 1.6 million distinct CDR3 sequences, with under 35% as singletons. The V gene is TRBV20-1, the J gene TRBJ2-1; D possibly corresponds to TRBD2 (6 bases). The sequencing input was cord blood. The TCR comes from a newborn girl in good health. CDR3 DNA sequence: TGCAGTGCTGGAACTAGCTTTAACTCCTACGAGCAGTTCTTC. This translates into CSAGTSFNSYEQFF.